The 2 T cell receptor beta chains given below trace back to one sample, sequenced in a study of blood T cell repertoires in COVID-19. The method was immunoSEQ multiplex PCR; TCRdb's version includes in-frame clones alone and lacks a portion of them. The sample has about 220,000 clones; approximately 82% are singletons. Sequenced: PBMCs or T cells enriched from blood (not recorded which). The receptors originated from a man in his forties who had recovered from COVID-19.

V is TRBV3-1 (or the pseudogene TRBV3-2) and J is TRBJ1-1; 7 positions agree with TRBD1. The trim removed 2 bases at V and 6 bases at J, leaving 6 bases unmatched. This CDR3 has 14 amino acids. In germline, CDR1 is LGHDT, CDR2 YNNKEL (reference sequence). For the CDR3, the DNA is TGTGCCAGCAGCCAACACGACAGGGCCGCTGAAGCTTTCTTT. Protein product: CASSQHDRAAEAFF.

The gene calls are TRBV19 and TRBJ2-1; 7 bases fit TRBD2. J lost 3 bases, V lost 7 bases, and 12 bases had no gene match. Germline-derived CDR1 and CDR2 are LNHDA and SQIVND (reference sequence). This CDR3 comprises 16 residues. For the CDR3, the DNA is TGTGCCAGTACCCCCAGAGCGGGGCAGATCTACAATGAGCAGTTCTTC. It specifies CASTPRAGQIYNEQFF.